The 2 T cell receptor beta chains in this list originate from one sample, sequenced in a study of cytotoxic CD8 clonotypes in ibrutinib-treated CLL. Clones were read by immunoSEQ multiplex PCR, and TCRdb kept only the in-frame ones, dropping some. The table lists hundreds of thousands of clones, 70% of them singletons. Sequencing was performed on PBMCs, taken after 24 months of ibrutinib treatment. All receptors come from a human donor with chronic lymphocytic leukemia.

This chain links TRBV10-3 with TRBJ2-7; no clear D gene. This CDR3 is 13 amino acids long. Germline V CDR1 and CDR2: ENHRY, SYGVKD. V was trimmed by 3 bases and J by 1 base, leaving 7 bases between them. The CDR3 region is CAISDRGSYEQYF. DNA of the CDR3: TGTGCCATCAGTGACCGAGGATCCTACGAGCAGTACTTC.

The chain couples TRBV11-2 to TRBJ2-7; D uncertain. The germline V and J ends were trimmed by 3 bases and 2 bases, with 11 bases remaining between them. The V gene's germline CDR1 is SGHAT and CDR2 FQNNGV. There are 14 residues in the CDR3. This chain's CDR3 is CASSFLSGAYEQYF. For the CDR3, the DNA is TGTGCCAGCAGCTTCTTATCGGGTGCCTACGAGCAGTACTTC. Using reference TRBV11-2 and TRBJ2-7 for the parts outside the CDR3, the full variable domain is EAGVAQSPRYKIIEKRQSVAFWCNPISGHATLYWYQQILGQGPKLLIQFQNNGVVDDSQLPKDRFSAERLKGVDSTLKIQPAKLEDSAVYLCASSFLSGAYEQYFGPGTRLTVT.